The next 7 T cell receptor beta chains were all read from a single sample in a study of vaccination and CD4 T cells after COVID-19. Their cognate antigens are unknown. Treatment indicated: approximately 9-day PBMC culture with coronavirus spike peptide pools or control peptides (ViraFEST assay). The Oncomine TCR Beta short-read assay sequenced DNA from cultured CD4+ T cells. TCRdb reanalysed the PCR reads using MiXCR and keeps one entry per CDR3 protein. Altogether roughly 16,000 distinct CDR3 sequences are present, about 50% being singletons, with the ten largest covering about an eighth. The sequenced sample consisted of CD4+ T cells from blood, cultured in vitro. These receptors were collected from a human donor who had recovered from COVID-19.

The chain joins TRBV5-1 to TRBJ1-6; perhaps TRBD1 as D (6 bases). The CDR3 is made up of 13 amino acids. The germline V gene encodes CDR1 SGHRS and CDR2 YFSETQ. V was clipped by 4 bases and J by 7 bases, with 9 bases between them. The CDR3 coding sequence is TGCGCCAGCAGCCGACAGGAGAATTCACCCCTCCACTTT. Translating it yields CASSRQENSPLHF.

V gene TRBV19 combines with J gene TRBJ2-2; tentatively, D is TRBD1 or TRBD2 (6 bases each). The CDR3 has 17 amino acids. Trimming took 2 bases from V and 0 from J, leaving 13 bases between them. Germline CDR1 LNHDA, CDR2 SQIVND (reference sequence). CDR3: CASSIRGDTSNTGELFF. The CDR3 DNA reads TGTGCCAGTAGTATAAGGGGGGACACTTCGAACACCGGGGAGCTGTTTTTT.

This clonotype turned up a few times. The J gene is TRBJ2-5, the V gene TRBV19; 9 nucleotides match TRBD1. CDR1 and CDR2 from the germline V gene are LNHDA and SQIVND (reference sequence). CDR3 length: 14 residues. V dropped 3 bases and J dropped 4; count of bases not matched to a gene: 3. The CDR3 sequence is CASSMRTGAETQYF. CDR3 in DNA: TGTGCCAGTAGTATGCGGACAGGGGCAGAGACCCAGTACTTC.

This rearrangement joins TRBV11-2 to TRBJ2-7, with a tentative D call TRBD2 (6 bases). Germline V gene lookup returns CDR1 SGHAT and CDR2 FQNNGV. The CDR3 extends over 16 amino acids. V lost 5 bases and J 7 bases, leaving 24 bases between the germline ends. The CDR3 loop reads CASSPRLVPLRIEQYF. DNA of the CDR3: TGTGCCAGCAGCCCAAGACTAGTCCCCCTTAGGATAGAGCAGTACTTC.

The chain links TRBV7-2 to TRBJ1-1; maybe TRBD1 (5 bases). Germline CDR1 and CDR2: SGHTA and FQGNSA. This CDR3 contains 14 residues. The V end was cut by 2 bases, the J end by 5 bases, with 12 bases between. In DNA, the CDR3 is TGTGCCAGCAGCTTAAAACGGGAGGGGACTGAAGCTTTCTTT. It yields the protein CASSLKREGTEAFF.

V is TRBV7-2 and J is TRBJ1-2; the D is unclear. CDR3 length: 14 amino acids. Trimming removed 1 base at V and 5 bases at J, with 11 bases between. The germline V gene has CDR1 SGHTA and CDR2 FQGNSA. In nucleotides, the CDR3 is TGTGCCAGCAGCTTAGAGGGCGTAGATTATGGCTACACCTTC. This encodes CASSLEGVDYGYTF.

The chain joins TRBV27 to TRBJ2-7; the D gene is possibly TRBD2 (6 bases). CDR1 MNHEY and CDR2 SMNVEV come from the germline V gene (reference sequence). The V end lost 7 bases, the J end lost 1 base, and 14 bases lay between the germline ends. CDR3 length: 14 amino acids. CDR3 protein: CASTPTRGSYEQYF. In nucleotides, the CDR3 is TGTGCCAGCACACCGACCCGGGGGTCCTACGAGCAGTACTTC.